One and the same sample provided the 14 T cell receptor beta chains below, sequenced in a study of T cells in localized non-small cell lung cancer. Only in-frame clones appear in the TCRdb table, and some are missing; sequencing was by immunoSEQ multiplex PCR. This repertoire shows under 12,000 clones, roughly 80% found once; its top ten account for roughly a fifth. The sample in question was peripheral blood mononuclear cells, obtained before any cancer treatment. The receptors here all came from a female donor of 60 years or more with stage II lung adenocarcinoma.

The chain carries TRBV6-1 and TRBJ2-1; 7 nucleotides align to TRBD2. The ends lost 4 bases at V and 0 bases at J; junction bases unmatched: 9. The CDR3 totals 17 residues. Germline V gene sequence: CDR1 MNHNS, CDR2 SASEGT. CDR3 sequence (DNA): TGTGCCAGCAGTGTCCTCCTTAGCGGGTACTCCTACAATGAGCAGTTCTTC. It codes for CASSVLLSGYSYNEQFF.

V usage is TRBV5-4 and J usage is TRBJ2-5; 10 bases align to TRBD2. This CDR3 region has 15 residues. Trimming at V came to 2 bases and at J to 4 bases, leaving 5 bases not matched to a gene. CDR1 and CDR2 (germline): SGHNT, YYREEE (reference sequence). CDR3 residues: CASSLSGRVGETQYF. In DNA, the CDR3 is TGTGCCAGCAGCTTAAGCGGGAGGGTCGGAGAGACCCAGTACTTC.

The rearrangement uses TRBV11-2 and TRBJ2-7; 7 nucleotides agree with TRBD1. CDR3 length: 15 residues. CDR1 and CDR2 (germline): SGHAT, FQNNGV. Losses at the gene ends were 4 bases for V and 3 bases for J; bases not matched to a gene: 9. The CDR3 nucleotides read TGTGCCAGCAGCTCTATCCAGGGGGTTCTCTACGAGCAGTACTTC. It yields the protein CASSSIQGVLYEQYF.

The V call is TRBV6-5, the J call TRBJ1-1, with D hard to call. This CDR3 has 15 amino acids. V lost 4 bases and J lost 5, with 17 bases in between. Germline CDR1 is MNHEY and CDR2 is SVGAGI. CDR3 protein: CASSLTPLSGTEAFF. As DNA, the CDR3 is TGTGCCAGCAGTTTGACCCCCCTATCAGGAACTGAAGCTTTCTTT.

The rearrangement uses TRBV19 and TRBJ1-1; D is unresolved. Between the trimmed V and J ends, which lost 6 bases and 0 bases, there was a span of 14 bases. The CDR3 is 15 amino acids. Germline V gives CDR1 LNHDA, CDR2 SQIVND (reference sequence). CDR3 DNA sequence: TGTGCCAGTAGAGTGCAGGTGACATTGAACACTGAAGCTTTCTTT. It is translated as CASRVQVTLNTEAFF.

This CDR3 is CAGSTRGGQPQHF. The DNA of the CDR3 is TGTGCCGGTTCGACAAGAGGGGGTCAGCCCCAGCATTTT. The chain couples TRBV30 to TRBJ1-5; maybe TRBD1 (6 bases). CDR3 length equals 13 residues. Germline V gene sequence: CDR1 GTSNPN, CDR2 SVGIG (reference sequence). V lost 8 bases and J 6 bases, leaving 17 bases between the germline ends.

The V call is TRBV7-9, the J call TRBJ2-2, with a tentative D call TRBD1 (5 bases). Germline V gene sequence: CDR1 SEHNR, CDR2 FQNEAQ (reference sequence). Trimming pared 7 bases from V and 2 bases from J, leaving 14 bases between. The CDR3 extends over 15 amino acids. The CDR3 region has the DNA TGTGCCAGCACCCCTTGGGGCGTCAACACCGGGGAGCTGTTTTTT. Its protein product is CASTPWGVNTGELFF.

This clone occurred once. This sequence joins TRBV2 and TRBJ2-3; D is ambiguous. CDR1 SNHLY and CDR2 FYNNEI come from the germline V gene. This CDR3 has 12 amino acids. The V end was cut by 2 bases, the J end by 4 bases, with 4 bases between. The CDR3 spells CASSEYSDTQYF. CDR3 nucleotide sequence: TGTGCCAGCAGTGAATATTCAGATACGCAGTATTTT.

The chain joins TRBV6-1 to TRBJ2-7; D is undetermined. Trimming shortened V by 5 bases and J by 3 bases, and 14 bases separated the two germline ends. CDR1 is MNHNS, CDR2 SASEGT, per germline. This CDR3 has 14 amino acids. The CDR3 nucleotides read TGTGCCAGCAGTACTGGGTACCACCTCTACGAGCAGTACTTC. It specifies CASSTGYHLYEQYF.

This chain connects TRBV5-4 to TRBJ2-6; D gene ambiguous. The CDR3 spans 14 residues. Trimming left V 2 bases short and J 3 bases short, with 6 bases between. Germline CDR1 and CDR2: SGHNT and YYREEE (reference sequence). The CDR3 here is CASSFQSGANVLTF. The CDR3 DNA reads as TGTGCCAGCAGCTTCCAAAGTGGGGCCAACGTCCTGACTTTC.

This chain joins TRBV4-1 and TRBJ2-7; the match to TRBD1 covers 11 bases. The length of the CDR3 is 15 residues. V was clipped by 4 bases and J by 3 bases; unmatched bases: 5. Germline V gene lookup returns CDR1 MGHRA and CDR2 YSYEKL. CDR3 coding DNA: TGCGCCAGCAGCCCGGGACAGGGGGTTAACTACGAGCAGTACTTC. Translating gives CASSPGQGVNYEQYF.

The rearrangement links TRBV5-4 to TRBJ2-4, with no clear D. The CDR3 spans 12 residues. The germline gives CDR1 SGHNT, CDR2 YYREEE (reference sequence). Deletions cut 1 base from V and 3 bases from J, with 2 bases between. The DNA for the CDR3 is TGTGCCAGCAGCTTGATCAAAAACATTCAGTACTTC. Translation: CASSLIKNIQYF.

V gene TRBV27 combines with J gene TRBJ2-2; possibly TRBD1 for D (5 bases). The length of the CDR3 is 15 residues. The germline CDR1 and CDR2 sequences are MNHEY and SMNVEV (reference sequence). The V and J ends lost 5 bases and 4 bases respectively, with 14 bases between them. CDR3: CASSRQRSGTGELFF. The CDR3 nucleotides read TGTGCCAGCAGTAGACAGCGTTCGGGCACCGGGGAGCTGTTTTTT.

This chain links TRBV7-2 with TRBJ2-1, with D tentatively TRBD2 (6 bases). This CDR3 has 15 amino acids. The ends were cut back, 5 bases at V and 0 bases at J, with 11 bases in the middle. CDR1 SGHTA and CDR2 FQGNSA come from the germline V gene. CDR3 in amino acids: CASSLRGASYNEQFF. The CDR3 DNA reads as TGTGCCAGCAGCCTCCGCGGGGCCTCCTACAATGAGCAGTTCTTC.